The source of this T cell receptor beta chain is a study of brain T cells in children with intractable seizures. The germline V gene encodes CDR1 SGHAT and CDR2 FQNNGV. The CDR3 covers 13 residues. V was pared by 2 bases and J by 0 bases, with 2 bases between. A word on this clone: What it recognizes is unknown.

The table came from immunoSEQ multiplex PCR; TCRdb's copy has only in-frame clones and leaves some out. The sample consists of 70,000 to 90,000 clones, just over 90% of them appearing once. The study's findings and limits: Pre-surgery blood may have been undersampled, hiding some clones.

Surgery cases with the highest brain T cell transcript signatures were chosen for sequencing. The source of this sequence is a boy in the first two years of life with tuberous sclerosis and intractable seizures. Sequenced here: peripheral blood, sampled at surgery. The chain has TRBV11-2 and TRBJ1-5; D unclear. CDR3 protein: CASSLSSNQPQHF. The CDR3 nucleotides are TGTGCCAGCAGCTTATCTAGCAATCAGCCCCAGCATTTT.